This T cell receptor beta chain was identified during a study of CD4 T cells in relation to SARS-CoV-2 and coronaviruses. Study-level background: The restricting HLA molecule for shared crossreactive spike epitopes was mapped. Whole-study results and caveats: Samples before the pandemic and after infection were not matched within any donor.

Profiled with immunoSEQ multiplex PCR; TCRdb holds only in-frame clones, not every one. The data show around 65,000 clones, more than 75% seen once. From germline, CDR1 is KGHDR and CDR2 SFDVKD. The CDR3 is 16 residues long. The V gene lost 3 bases and the J gene lost 6 bases, with 17 bases spanning the gap. With regard to this clone: What it binds is not known.

Before the COVID-19 pandemic, during about 2010-2018, CD4+ T cells were taken from unexposed donors. The clonotype was recovered from a human donor in good health. The chain links TRBV24-1 to TRBJ1-5, with D perhaps TRBD1 (5 bases). Sequencing was done on a sample of memory CD4+ T cells from PBMCs. The CDR3 sequence: CATSDRRAGGGQPQHF. DNA of the CDR3: TGTGCCACCAGTGATCGCAGGGCGGGGGGAGGTCAGCCCCAGCATTTT.